What follows are 27 T cell receptor beta chains derived from one specimen sequenced in a study of T cells in Graves' hyperthyroidism and ophthalmopathy. TCR beta CDR3 sequences were amplified from RNA transcripts. With the HTBI primer set, the TCR CDR3 went through a first round of RT-PCR. TCRdb called the multiplex PCR reads again in MiXCR, with one record for every CDR3 protein. The sample has approximately 350,000 distinct CDR3 sequences; 12% to 15% are singletons. Sequencing was done on a sample of blood. The receptors derive from a woman aged 55-70 years with Graves' ophthalmopathy.

This clonotype was detected many times. The rearrangement uses TRBV27 and TRBJ2-1, with 7 nucleotides matching TRBD2. CDR3 length: 15 amino acids. CDR1 and CDR2 (germline): MNHEY, SMNVEV (reference sequence). The ends lost 6 bases at V and 4 bases at J; junction bases unmatched: 9. The CDR3 reads CASSASSGFYNEQFF. The CDR3 bases are TGTGCCAGCAGCGCCTCTAGCGGTTTTTACAATGAGCAGTTCTTC.

The chain employs TRBV3-1 and TRBJ2-5; D may be TRBD2 (5 bases). V shed 2 bases and J shed 2 bases, with 18 bases lying between them. The CDR3 covers 17 residues. Germline V gene lookup returns CDR1 LGHDT and CDR2 YNNKEL (reference sequence). The CDR3 bases are TGTGCCAGCAGCCAATCTCTCATAGGGAGCCCTCAAGAGACCCAGTACTTC. This gives the protein CASSQSLIGSPQETQYF.

This clonotype was picked up many times. V is TRBV10-3 and J is TRBJ2-1; D uncertain. CDR1 and CDR2 from the germline V gene are ENHRY and SYGVKD. This CDR3 region has 16 residues. Trimming pared 0 bases from V and 0 bases from J, leaving 9 bases between. For the CDR3, the DNA is TGTGCCATCAGTGAGTCGGCGGCTAGCTCCTACAATGAGCAGTTCTTC. As protein: CAISESAASSYNEQFF.

This chain joins TRBV19 and TRBJ2-7; D call uncertain. The germline gives CDR1 LNHDA, CDR2 SQIVND (reference sequence). Trimming cost V 1 base and J 6 bases, with 10 bases left between them. The length of the CDR3 is 13 residues. CDR3: CASSIGPRLEQYF. As DNA, the CDR3 is TGTGCCAGTAGTATAGGGCCCCGTCTCGAGCAGTACTTC.

V usage is TRBV4-1 and J usage is TRBJ2-7; 7 bases match TRBD1. The germline V gene has CDR1 MGHRA and CDR2 YSYEKL. V was clipped by 0 bases and J by 2 bases; unmatched bases: 7. The CDR3 is 16 amino acids. The CDR3 nucleotides read TGCGCCAGCAGCCAAGAGTGGGGCAGGGGGACCTACGAGCAGTACTTC. It codes for CASSQEWGRGTYEQYF.

The chain carries TRBV20-1 and TRBJ1-6, with TRBD1 matching over 9 bases. The germline CDR1 and CDR2 sequences are DFQATT and SNEGSKA (reference sequence). There are 12 residues in the CDR3. V was clipped by 6 bases and J by 10 bases; unmatched bases: 4. CDR3 sequence: CSATTGGSPLHF. DNA of the CDR3: TGCAGTGCCACGACAGGGGGGTCACCCCTCCACTTT.

The chain has TRBV5-5 and TRBJ1-2; D not resolved. Between the trimmed V and J ends, which lost 0 bases and 4 bases, there was a span of 10 bases. CDR1 and CDR2 (germline): SGHKS, YYEKEE (reference sequence). The CDR3 is 14 amino acids. CDR3 loop: CASSLAQRPYGYTF. The CDR3 DNA follows: TGTGCCAGCAGCTTGGCCCAACGGCCCTATGGCTACACCTTC.

This clonotype was counted at least ten times. The chain recombines TRBV7-2 with TRBJ2-3; TRBD2 aligns across 15 bases. The trim removed 5 bases at V and 4 bases at J, leaving 7 bases unmatched. The germline V gene has CDR1 SGHTA and CDR2 FQGNSA. The length of the CDR3 is 17 residues. In DNA form, the CDR3 reads TGTGCCAGCAGCCCACGGACTAGCGGGAGGGGAGCAGATACGCAGTATTTT. Its protein product is CASSPRTSGRGADTQYF.

As concerns this clonotype: A read error may be the cause here, since a much bigger clone is one base away. V and J are TRBV7-9 and TRBJ2-1; a weak D match, TRBD2 (5 bases). This CDR3 is 14 amino acids long. Trimming left V 5 bases short and J 3 bases short, with 11 bases between. Germline V gene lookup returns CDR1 SEHNR and CDR2 FQNEAQ (reference sequence). CDR3 in amino acids: CASSAPGVYNEQFF. The CDR3 nucleotides read TGTGCCAGCAGCGCCCCCGGGGTCTACAATGAGCAGTTCTTC.

This clonotype has more than one count but fewer than ten. The chain links TRBV15 to TRBJ2-1, with D maybe TRBD1 (6 bases). The CDR3 loop spans 15 amino acids. V was shortened by 5 bases and J by 3 bases, with 14 bases between the two germline ends. Per the germline V gene, CDR1 is LNHNV and CDR2 is YYDKDF (reference sequence). This CDR3 is CATSPGQQGYNEQFF. CDR3 DNA: TGTGCCACCAGCCCAGGACAACAGGGCTACAATGAGCAGTTCTTC.

This chain links TRBV9 with TRBJ1-3; D gene uncertain. CDR3 length: 15 amino acids. The germline V and J ends were trimmed by 4 bases and 0 bases, with 11 bases remaining between them. CDR1 is SGDLS and CDR2 is YYNGEE in the germline V gene. DNA for the CDR3: TGTGCCAGCAGCCGGATGGCGAGCTCTGGAAACACCATATATTTT. Translation: CASSRMASSGNTIYF.

There are a few counts of this clonotype. This chain uses TRBV20-1 with TRBJ1-3; TRBD1 agrees at 11 bases. Trimming cost V 3 bases and J 5 bases; bases outside gene matches: 3. Germline CDR1 reads DFQATT; CDR2 reads SNEGSKA (reference sequence). CDR3 size: 14 residues. This chain's CDR3 is CSARGQGERNTIYF. The CDR3 DNA is TGCAGTGCTAGGGGACAGGGGGAACGAAACACCATATATTTT.

The rearrangement joins TRBV15 to TRBJ1-1; D unresolved. Germline assignment: CDR1 LNHNV and CDR2 YYDKDF (reference sequence). The V end was cut by 3 bases, the J end by 7 bases, with 18 bases between. This CDR3 spans 15 amino acids. CDR3 amino acids: CATSRAGGVGIEAFF. In nucleotides, the CDR3 is TGTGCCACCAGCAGGGCGGGTGGGGTGGGGATTGAAGCTTTCTTT.

This clonotype was detected only a few times. The chain recombines TRBV15 with TRBJ2-5; D possibly matches TRBD1 or TRBD2 (5 bases each). CDR3 length equals 15 residues. Looked up from germline, CDR1 is LNHNV and CDR2 is YYDKDF (reference sequence). The V gene lost 0 bases and the J gene lost 2 bases, with 10 bases spanning the gap. The CDR3 nucleotides are TGTGCCACCAGCAGAGATCGGGGCAGGCAAGAGACCCAGTACTTC. This gives the protein CATSRDRGRQETQYF.

This clonotype was seen a few times. This chain connects TRBV20-1 to TRBJ1-2; D gene unclear. The CDR3 covers 13 residues. V shed 3 bases and J shed 8 bases, with 16 bases lying between them. Germline-derived CDR1 and CDR2 are DFQATT and SNEGSKA (reference sequence). CDR3 bases: TGCAGTGCTAGGTCCCGGGTCTCCGGCGGCTACACCTTC. Protein sequence: CSARSRVSGGYTF.

Details on this clonotype: This may be a read error, as it is one base from a much larger clone. Because the CDR3 is missing its conserved closing phenylalanine or tryptophan, this is likely a read error. In nucleotides, the CDR3 is TGTGCCAGCAGCCCAAAGGCTGGGGGGCAGCCCCAGCATCTT. Protein sequence: CASSPKAGGQPQHL. The chain recombines TRBV7-2 with TRBJ1-5; D may be TRBD1 (5 bases). The CDR3 loop spans 14 amino acids. V was cut by 5 bases and J by 7 bases, with 15 bases left in between. Looked up from germline, CDR1 is SGHTA and CDR2 is FQGNSA.

This clonotype turned up a few times. This sequence joins TRBV29-1 and TRBJ1-1; D unclear. Looked up from germline, CDR1 is SQVTM and CDR2 is ANQGSEA. CDR3 length: 10 amino acids. The V end lost 4 bases, the J end lost 7 bases, and 7 bases lay between the germline ends. CDR3 bases: TGCAGCGTTGGAGGCTATGAAGCTTTCTTT. Translating it yields CSVGGYEAFF.

This clonotype occurred many times. V gene TRBV12-3 or TRBV12-4 combines with J gene TRBJ2-1; 9 nucleotides match TRBD2. This CDR3 comprises 15 residues. The ends lost 6 bases at V and 2 bases at J; junction bases unmatched: 5. CDR3 in amino acids: CASRLAGPTYNEQFF. The CDR3 DNA sequence: TGTGCCAGCAGACTAGCGGGCCCAACCTACAATGAGCAGTTCTTC.

This clonotype was picked up many times. V is TRBV7-2 and J is TRBJ2-5; 8 positions agree with TRBD2. Germline assignment: CDR1 SGHTA and CDR2 FQGNSA. V lost 2 bases, J lost 4 bases, and 9 bases stayed unmatched. The CDR3 has 16 amino acids. DNA of the CDR3: TGTGCCAGCAGCTTAATCACTAGCGGAGGGGGAGAGACCCAGTACTTC. This gives the protein CASSLITSGGGETQYF.

This clonotype was found a few times. The CDR3, as DNA: TGTGCCAGCAGGACCGTTAATTCACCCCTCCACTTT. This codes for CASRTVNSPLHF. This chain uses TRBV27 with TRBJ1-6; D not certain. V dropped 6 bases and J dropped 6 bases, with 6 bases sitting between them. The CDR3 sequence is 12 residues long. The germline V gene has CDR1 MNHEY and CDR2 SMNVEV (reference sequence).

This clonotype showed up many times. This chain connects TRBV30 to TRBJ1-5, with TRBD1 matching over 11 bases. Trimming at V came to 8 bases and at J to 0 bases, leaving 9 bases not matched to a gene. This CDR3 region has 16 residues. Germline assignment: CDR1 GTSNPN and CDR2 SVGIG (reference sequence). For the CDR3, the DNA is TGTGCCCCAAGACCGGGACAGGGGGATAGCAATCAGCCCCAGCATTTT. Protein product: CAPRPGQGDSNQPQHF.

This clonotype has a handful of counts. This chain connects TRBV20-1 to TRBJ2-7, with D maybe TRBD2 (6 bases). The V end was cut by 3 bases, the J end by 6 bases, with 9 bases between. There are 11 residues in the CDR3. The germline V gene has CDR1 DFQATT and CDR2 SNEGSKA (reference sequence). The CDR3: CSASLATEQYF. In DNA, the CDR3 is TGCAGTGCTAGCCTAGCGACCGAGCAGTACTTC.

This clonotype was picked up many times. This rearrangement joins TRBV28 to TRBJ2-7; D perhaps matches TRBD1 (6 bases). V was trimmed by 4 bases and J by 5 bases, leaving 21 bases between them. Germline assignment: CDR1 MDHEN and CDR2 SYDVKM. CDR3 length: 16 residues. The CDR3 sequence is CASSWGRDISLDEQYF. The CDR3 nucleotides read TGTGCCAGCAGTTGGGGCCGGGACATCTCGCTTGACGAGCAGTACTTC. The full variable domain, rest sourced from reference TRBV28 and TRBJ2-7, is DVKVTQSSRYLVKRTGEKVFLECVQDMDHENMFWYRQDPGLGLRLIYFSYDVKMKEKGDIPEGYSVSREKKERFSLILESASTNQTSMYLCASSWGRDISLDEQYFGPGTRLTVT.

Notes on this clonotype: A read error may produce the germline difference seen at one junction end. The chain joins TRBV6-4 to TRBJ2-2, with TRBD1 matching 7 bases. The V gene's germline CDR1 is MRHNA and CDR2 SNTAGT. The CDR3 length is 13 residues. CDR3 residues: CASRDRDTGELFF. The CDR3 region has the DNA TGTGCCAGCCGTGACAGGGACACCGGGGAGCTGTTTTTT.

The chain uses TRBV7-2 and TRBJ2-5; D may be TRBD2 (6 bases). The CDR3 loop spans 15 amino acids. Trimming took 5 bases from V and 0 from J, leaving 13 bases between them. Germline V gene sequence: CDR1 SGHTA, CDR2 FQGNSA. CDR3 in DNA: TGTGCCAGCAGCCAACTCGCGGGGTACCAAGAGACCCAGTACTTC. Residues: CASSQLAGYQETQYF.

The sample holds many counts of this clonotype. The V gene is TRBV3-1, the J gene TRBJ2-1; 13 bases match TRBD2. The V gene end was trimmed by 0 bases and the J gene end by 7 bases; junction bases not matched to a gene: 12. Germline V gives CDR1 LGHDT, CDR2 YNNKEL (reference sequence). There are 19 residues in the CDR3. This CDR3 reads CASSQDLRFRGLAGNEQFF. In DNA form, the CDR3 reads TGTGCCAGCAGCCAAGATCTCCGCTTTAGGGGACTAGCGGGGAATGAGCAGTTCTTC.

This clonotype was counted at least ten times. The chain is built from TRBV2 and TRBJ2-5; 8 bases are shared with TRBD1. V was pared by 5 bases and J by 3 bases, with 2 bases of the junction left unmatched. This CDR3 is 13 amino acids long. Germline CDR1 reads SNHLY; CDR2 reads FYNNEI. The CDR3: CASSQTGEETQYF. The CDR3 DNA sequence: TGTGCCAGCAGTCAGACAGGGGAAGAGACCCAGTACTTC.